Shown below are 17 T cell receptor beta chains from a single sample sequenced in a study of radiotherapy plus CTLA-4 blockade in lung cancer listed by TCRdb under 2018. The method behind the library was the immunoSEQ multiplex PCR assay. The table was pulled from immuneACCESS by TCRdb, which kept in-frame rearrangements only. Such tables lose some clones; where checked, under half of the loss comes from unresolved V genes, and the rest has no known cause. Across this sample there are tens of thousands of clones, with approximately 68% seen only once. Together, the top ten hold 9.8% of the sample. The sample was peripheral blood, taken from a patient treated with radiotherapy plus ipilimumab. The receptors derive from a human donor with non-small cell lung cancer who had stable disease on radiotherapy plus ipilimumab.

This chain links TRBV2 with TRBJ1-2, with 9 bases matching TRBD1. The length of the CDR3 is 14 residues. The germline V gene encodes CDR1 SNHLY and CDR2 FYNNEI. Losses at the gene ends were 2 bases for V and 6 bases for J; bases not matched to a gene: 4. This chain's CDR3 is CASSEWDREDGYTF. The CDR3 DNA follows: TGTGCCAGCAGTGAATGGGACAGGGAGGATGGCTACACCTTC.

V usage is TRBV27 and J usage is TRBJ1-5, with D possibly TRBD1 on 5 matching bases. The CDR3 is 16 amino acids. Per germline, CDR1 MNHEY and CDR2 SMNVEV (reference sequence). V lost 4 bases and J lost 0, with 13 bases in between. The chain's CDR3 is CASSSPDSNSNQPQHF. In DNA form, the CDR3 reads TGTGCCAGCAGTTCTCCTGACAGTAATAGCAATCAGCCCCAGCATTTT.

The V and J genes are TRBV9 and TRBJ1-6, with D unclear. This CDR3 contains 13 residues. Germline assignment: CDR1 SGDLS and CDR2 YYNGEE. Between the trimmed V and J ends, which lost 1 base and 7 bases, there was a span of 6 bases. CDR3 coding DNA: TGTGCCAGCAGCGTATTCGGGAATTCACCCCTCCACTTT. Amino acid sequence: CASSVFGNSPLHF.

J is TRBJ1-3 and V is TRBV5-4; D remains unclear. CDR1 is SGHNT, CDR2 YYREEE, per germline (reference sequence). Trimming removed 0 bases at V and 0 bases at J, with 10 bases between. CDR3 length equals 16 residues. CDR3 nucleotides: TGTGCCAGCAGCTTGGTTGGTGGGAGCTCTGGAAACACCATATATTTT. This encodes CASSLVGGSSGNTIYF. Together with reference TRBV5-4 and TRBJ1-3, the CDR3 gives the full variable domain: ETGVTQSPTHLIKTRGQQVTLRCSSQSGHNTVSWYQQALGQGPQFIFQYYREEENGRGNFPPRFSGLQFPNYSSELNVNALELDDSALYLCASSLVGGSSGNTIYFGEGSWLTVV.

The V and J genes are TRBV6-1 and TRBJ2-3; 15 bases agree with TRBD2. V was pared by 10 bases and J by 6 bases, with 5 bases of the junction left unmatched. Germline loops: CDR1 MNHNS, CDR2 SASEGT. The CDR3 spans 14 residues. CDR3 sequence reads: CAITGLAGGDTQYF. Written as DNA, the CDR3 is TGTGCCATAACCGGACTAGCGGGGGGGGATACGCAGTATTTT.

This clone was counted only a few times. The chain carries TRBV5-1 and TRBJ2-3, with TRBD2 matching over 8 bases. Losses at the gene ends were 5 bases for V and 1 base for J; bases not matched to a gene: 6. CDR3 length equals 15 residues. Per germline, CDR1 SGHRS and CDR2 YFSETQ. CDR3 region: CASSYFGGGTDTQYF. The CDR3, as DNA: TGCGCCAGCAGTTATTTCGGGGGGGGCACAGATACGCAGTATTTT.

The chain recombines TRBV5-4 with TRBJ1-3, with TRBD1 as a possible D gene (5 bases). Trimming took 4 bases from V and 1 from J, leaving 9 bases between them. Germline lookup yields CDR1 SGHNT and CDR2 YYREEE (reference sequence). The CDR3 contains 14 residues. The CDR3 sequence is CASSAGGSGNTIYF. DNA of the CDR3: TGTGCCAGCAGCGCGGGGGGTTCTGGAAACACCATATATTTT.

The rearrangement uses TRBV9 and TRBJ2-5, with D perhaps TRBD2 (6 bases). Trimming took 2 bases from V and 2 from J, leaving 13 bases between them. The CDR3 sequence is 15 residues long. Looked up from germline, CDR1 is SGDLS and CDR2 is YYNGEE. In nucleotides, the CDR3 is TGTGCCAGCAGCGTGCTGGCGGGAACTCAAGAGACCCAGTACTTC. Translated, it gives CASSVLAGTQETQYF.

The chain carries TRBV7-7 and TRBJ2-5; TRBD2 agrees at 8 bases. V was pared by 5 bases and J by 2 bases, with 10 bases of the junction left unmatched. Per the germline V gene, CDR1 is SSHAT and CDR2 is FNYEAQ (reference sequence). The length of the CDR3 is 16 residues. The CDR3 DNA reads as TGTGCCAGCAGCCTAGGGTCGGGGGGGTGGCAAGAGACCCAGTACTTC. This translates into CASSLGSGGWQETQYF.

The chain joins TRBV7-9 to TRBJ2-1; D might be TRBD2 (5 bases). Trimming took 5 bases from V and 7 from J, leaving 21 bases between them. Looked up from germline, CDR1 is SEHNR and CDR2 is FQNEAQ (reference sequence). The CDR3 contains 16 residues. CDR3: CASSLRALRLVNEQFF. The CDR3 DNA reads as TGTGCCAGCAGCCTGAGGGCCCTTCGGTTGGTTAATGAGCAGTTCTTC.

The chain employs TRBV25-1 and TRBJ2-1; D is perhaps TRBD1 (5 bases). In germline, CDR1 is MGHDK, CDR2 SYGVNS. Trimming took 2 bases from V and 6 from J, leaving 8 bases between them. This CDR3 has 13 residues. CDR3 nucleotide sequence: TGTGCCAGCAGTGAAGGCAGGGCCAATGAGCAGTTCTTC. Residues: CASSEGRANEQFF.

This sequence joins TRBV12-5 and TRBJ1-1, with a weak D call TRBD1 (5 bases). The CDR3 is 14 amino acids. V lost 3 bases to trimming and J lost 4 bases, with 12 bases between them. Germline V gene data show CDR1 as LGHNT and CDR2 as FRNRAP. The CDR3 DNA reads TGTGCTAGTGGTTTAGGGGCACAGCTCACTGAAGCTTTCTTT. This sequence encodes CASGLGAQLTEAFF.

This chain's CDR3 is CASTWDSPWLAFF. CDR3 in DNA: TGTGCCAGCACGTGGGACAGCCCGTGGCTAGCTTTCTTT. The rearrangement joins TRBV6-5 to TRBJ1-1, with TRBD1 matching over 7 bases. J gave up 10 bases and V 7 bases, and 12 bases lay outside the gene matches. In germline, CDR1 is MNHEY, CDR2 SVGAGI. The CDR3 sequence is 13 residues long.

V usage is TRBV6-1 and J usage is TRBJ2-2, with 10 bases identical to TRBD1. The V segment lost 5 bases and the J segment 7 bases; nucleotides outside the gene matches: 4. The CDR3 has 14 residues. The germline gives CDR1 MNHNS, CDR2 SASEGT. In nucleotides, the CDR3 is TGTGCCAGCAGTCGGACAGGGGGTGTCGGGGAGCTGTTTTTT. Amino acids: CASSRTGGVGELFF.

CDR3 protein: CASSLRGTARGTEAFF. CDR3 DNA sequence: TGTGCCAGCAGCCTACGAGGGACAGCTAGGGGCACTGAAGCTTTCTTT. The rearrangement links TRBV27 to TRBJ1-1, with 7 nucleotides matching TRBD1. The CDR3 totals 16 residues. The V segment lost 6 bases and the J segment 4 bases; nucleotides outside the gene matches: 14. Germline V CDR1 and CDR2: MNHEY, SMNVEV (reference sequence).

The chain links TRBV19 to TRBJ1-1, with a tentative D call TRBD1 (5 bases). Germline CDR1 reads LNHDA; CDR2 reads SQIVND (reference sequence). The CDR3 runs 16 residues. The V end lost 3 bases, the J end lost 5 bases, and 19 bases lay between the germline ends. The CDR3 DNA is TGTGCCAGTAGTATCGGAGGGGCAACCTGGGGTACTGAAGCTTTCTTT. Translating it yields CASSIGGATWGTEAFF.

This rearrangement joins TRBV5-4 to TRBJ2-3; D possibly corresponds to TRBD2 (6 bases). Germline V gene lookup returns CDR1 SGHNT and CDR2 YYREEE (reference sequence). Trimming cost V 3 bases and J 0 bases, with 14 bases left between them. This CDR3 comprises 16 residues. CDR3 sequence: CASSSEGGKSTDTQYF. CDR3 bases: TGTGCCAGCAGCTCCGAGGGCGGGAAGAGCACAGATACGCAGTATTTT.